These 12 T cell receptor beta chains share one sample of origin, sequenced in a study of shared clonotypes between healthy human individuals. Sequencing used immunoSEQ multiplex PCR; TCRdb keeps in-frame clones, though not all of them. The repertoire has about 490,000 clones, 65% to 80% of them found once; the top ten carry approximately 12%. Sample: PBMCs. The receptor set was obtained from a middle-aged woman in good health. Some clones in this sample may be carry-over from other donors' samples.

This sequence joins TRBV5-1 and TRBJ2-2; 7 bases agree with TRBD1. This CDR3 has 16 residues. Germline values: CDR1 SGHRS, CDR2 YFSETQ. Trimming took 0 bases from V and 0 from J; bases not matched to a gene: 2. CDR3 DNA: TGCGCCAGCAGCTTGGCCCAGGGGGCGAACACCGGGGAGCTGTTTTTT. Protein: CASSLAQGANTGELFF.

The genes are TRBV7-9 and TRBJ2-1, with TRBD2 as a possible D gene (5 bases). V shed 6 bases and J shed 1 base, with 10 bases lying between them. Germline-derived CDR1 and CDR2 are SEHNR and FQNEAQ (reference sequence). CDR3 length equals 14 residues. CDR3 protein: CASSGWESYNEQFF. The CDR3 DNA sequence: TGTGCCAGCAGTGGGTGGGAGTCCTACAATGAGCAGTTCTTC.

The chain links TRBV19 to TRBJ2-7; the D call may be TRBD1 or TRBD2 (5 bases each). V lost 3 bases and J 5 bases, leaving 14 bases between the germline ends. CDR3 length: 14 residues. Germline V CDR1 and CDR2: LNHDA, SQIVND (reference sequence). CDR3 nucleotide sequence: TGTGCCAGTAGTATCCGAGGGGACGGAAACGAGCAGTACTTC. Protein sequence: CASSIRGDGNEQYF.

In nucleotides, the CDR3 is TGTGCCACCAGCAGAGATGGGGCTCGGGAGACCCAGTACTTC. Protein product: CATSRDGARETQYF. The chain links TRBV15 to TRBJ2-5; D is perhaps TRBD1 (5 bases). This CDR3 region has 14 residues. The germline V and J ends were trimmed by 0 bases and 5 bases, with 10 bases remaining between them. CDR1 is LNHNV and CDR2 is YYDKDF in the germline V gene (reference sequence).

Comments on this clone: The identical CDR3 is also encoded by other nucleotide sequences in the sample. V usage is TRBV28 and J usage is TRBJ2-7; no clear D. The CDR3 extends over 11 amino acids. Trimming pared 3 bases from V and 4 bases from J, leaving 4 bases between. Germline lookup yields CDR1 MDHEN and CDR2 SYDVKM. CDR3 region: CASSFGYEQYF. Here the CDR3 DNA reads TGTGCCAGCAGTTTCGGGTACGAGCAGTACTTC.

For the CDR3, the DNA is TGTGCCAGCAGCACATTAGCGGGCACCGGGGAGCTGTTTTTT. Encoded protein: CASSTLAGTGELFF. The chain links TRBV7-2 to TRBJ2-2, with TRBD2 identical over 7 bases. Germline assignment: CDR1 SGHTA and CDR2 FQGNSA. The trim removed 5 bases at V and 4 bases at J, leaving 4 bases unmatched. This CDR3 has 14 amino acids.

A remark on this clone: This CDR3 fails to terminate in the conserved phenylalanine or tryptophan, so it likely reflects a read error. The chain joins TRBV19 to TRBJ2-3; D is perhaps TRBD2 (5 bases). The CDR3 runs 15 residues. The V end was cut by 5 bases, the J end by 2 bases, with 14 bases between. In germline, CDR1 is LNHDA, CDR2 SQIVND (reference sequence). DNA for the CDR3: TGTGCCAGTAGTTCCCCGAGCGGCACCACAGATACGCAGTATTCT. It codes for CASSSPSGTTDTQYS.

This chain joins TRBV30 and TRBJ1-1; D is unclear. Between the trimmed V and J ends, which lost 1 base and 0 bases, there was a span of 12 bases. The CDR3 consists of 15 residues. CDR1 is GTSNPN, CDR2 SVGIG, per germline (reference sequence). DNA of the CDR3: TGTGCCTGGAGTGGACGGATAGCTTTGAACACTGAAGCTTTCTTT. Translated: CAWSGRIALNTEAFF.

This clone has just a few counts. This chain connects TRBV2 to TRBJ2-5, with D hard to call. V lost 6 bases, J lost 2 bases, and 10 bases lay in between. Germline CDR1 is SNHLY and CDR2 is FYNNEI. The CDR3 has 13 residues. CDR3 sequence reads: CASRGGSQETQYF. The CDR3, as DNA: TGTGCCAGCAGAGGCGGCAGTCAAGAGACCCAGTACTTC.

The genes are TRBV19 and TRBJ2-1, with 8 bases that match TRBD2. Germline-derived CDR1 and CDR2 are LNHDA and SQIVND (reference sequence). The V segment lost 5 bases and the J segment 0 bases; nucleotides outside the gene matches: 12. The CDR3 has 18 residues. CDR3 in amino acids: CASSSVPQSGSSYNEQFF. The DNA for the CDR3 is TGTGCCAGTAGTTCGGTCCCCCAGAGCGGGAGCTCCTACAATGAGCAGTTCTTC.

The chain's CDR3 is CASPALQYKGNQPQHF. In DNA, the CDR3 is TGTGCCAGCCCAGCACTCCAATACAAGGGCAATCAGCCCCAGCATTTT. This rearrangement joins TRBV6-4 to TRBJ1-5; D unresolved. V dropped 8 bases and J dropped 2 bases, with 19 bases sitting between them. The germline gives CDR1 MRHNA, CDR2 SNTAGT. This CDR3 is built from 16 residues.

The chain carries TRBV30 and TRBJ1-2, with D perhaps TRBD1 (5 bases). The CDR3 has 13 residues. Trimming left V 2 bases short and J 5 bases short, with 12 bases between. The germline gives CDR1 GTSNPN, CDR2 SVGIG (reference sequence). CDR3 sequence reads: CAWSPGTGYGYTF. The CDR3 region has the DNA TGTGCCTGGAGTCCCGGGACGGGGTATGGCTACACCTTC.